One sample yielded the 9 T cell receptor beta chains listed below, sequenced in a study of blood T cell repertoires in COVID-19. The data were produced by immunoSEQ multiplex PCR, yet TCRdb's version contains in-frame clones alone and is incomplete. The table has about 23,000 clones, 90% seen once. The sequenced material came from peripheral blood. The receptors were gathered from a human donor in a cohort sampled during active COVID-19.

The chain couples TRBV5-1 to TRBJ1-6, with D possibly TRBD1 on 6 matching bases. This CDR3 is 14 amino acids long. V was cut by 5 bases and J by 8 bases, with 14 bases left in between. Per germline, CDR1 SGHRS and CDR2 YFSETQ. The CDR3 reads CASRRQDGDSPLHF. The CDR3 DNA reads TGCGCCAGCAGACGACAGGACGGGGATTCACCCCTCCACTTT.

This clone was detected only a few times. The chain recombines TRBV6-6 with TRBJ1-1, with D unresolved. The germline V gene has CDR1 MNHNY and CDR2 SVGAGI (reference sequence). The V and J ends lost 0 bases and 1 base respectively, with 6 bases between them. This CDR3 is built from 14 residues. DNA for the CDR3: TGTGCCAGCAGTTACTCAGAGAAGAACACTGAAGCTTTCTTT. Its protein product is CASSYSEKNTEAFF.

This clone was detected once. This chain joins TRBV7-9 and TRBJ2-7; 7 bases align to TRBD1. CDR3 size: 18 residues. With V trimmed by 0 bases and J by 0 bases, 11 bases remained unmatched. Looked up from germline, CDR1 is SEHNR and CDR2 is FQNEAQ (reference sequence). The CDR3 nucleotides read TGTGCCAGCAGCTTAGCGTCAACAGGGGCCGCGAGCTCCTACGAGCAGTACTTC. It translates to CASSLASTGAASSYEQYF.

The rearrangement uses TRBV5-5 and TRBJ1-2; 10 nucleotides match TRBD1. The CDR3 is made up of 14 amino acids. The ends lost 4 bases at V and 4 bases at J; junction bases unmatched: 4. CDR1 and CDR2 from the germline V gene are SGHKS and YYEKEE (reference sequence). CDR3: CASSPRTGGYGYTF. CDR3 nucleotide sequence: TGTGCCAGCAGCCCTAGGACAGGGGGCTATGGCTACACCTTC.

In the case of this clone: Other DNA variants within this sample encode the same CDR3. The DNA for the CDR3 is TGTGCCAGCAGGGGAGAATCTGGCACTGAAGCTTTCTTT. The encoded protein is CASRGESGTEAFF. The chain employs TRBV5-4 and TRBJ1-1; D call uncertain. Per the germline V gene, CDR1 is SGHNT and CDR2 is YYREEE (reference sequence). The CDR3 has 13 residues. The V and J ends lost 5 bases and 4 bases respectively, with 12 bases between them.

The CDR3 DNA follows: TGTGCCAGCAGTTATGTAGCGGAGAACACCGGGGAGCTGTTTTTT. Amino acids: CASSYVAENTGELFF. The chain has TRBV6-2 or TRBV6-3 and TRBJ2-2; tentatively, D is TRBD2 (6 bases). Germline V lookup: CDR1 MNHEY, CDR2 SVGEGT. Trimming left V 3 bases short and J 1 base short, with 9 bases between. The length of the CDR3 is 15 residues.

The chain links TRBV5-6 to TRBJ1-2; TRBD1 aligns across 7 bases. With V trimmed by 4 bases and J by 6 bases, 6 bases remained unmatched. This CDR3 contains 13 residues. The germline V gene encodes CDR1 SGHDT and CDR2 YYEEEE. CDR3 nucleotides: TGTGCCAGCAGCGCGACAGGGACCCATGGCTACACCTTC. It encodes CASSATGTHGYTF.

This chain connects TRBV12-5 to TRBJ1-3; 7 bases map to TRBD1. Germline-derived CDR1 and CDR2 are LGHNT and FRNRAP. The junction had 6 bases not matched to a gene; V was cut back by 0 bases and J by 4 bases. The CDR3 runs to 16 residues. CDR3 protein: CASGLVSTGVGNTIYF. The CDR3 bases are TGTGCTAGTGGTTTGGTATCCACAGGGGTGGGAAACACCATATATTTT.

The rearrangement joins TRBV10-3 to TRBJ2-1; TRBD2 matches at 10 bases. The CDR3 has 15 residues. Germline V lookup: CDR1 ENHRY, CDR2 SYGVKD. V dropped 10 bases and J dropped 7; count of bases not matched to a gene: 13. The CDR3 DNA follows: TGTGCCACACTGTTGGCTAGCGGGGGCCTAAATGAGCAGTTCTTC. It specifies CATLLASGGLNEQFF.